These T cell receptor beta chains were read from a single sample in a study of clonality assessment in lymphoblastic leukemia. TCRdb redid the calling of the PCR reads with MiXCR, one entry per CDR3 protein. This sample's clone table lists roughly 43 distinct CDR3 sequences. The origin of the receptors is a human donor with acute lymphoblastic leukemia. The conserved cysteine and the conserved F or W are not part of the CDR3 here. The order of the fields is V gene, D gene, J gene, CDR3 protein. A D gene is named only where the DNA matches it firmly.

TRBV28	TRBD1	TRBJ1-5	ASSLGQGAFVFDQPQH
TRBV5-1	TRBD1	TRBJ2-1	ASSLDRGSYNEQF
TRBV30	.	TRBJ1-2	AWSGFGGDTNYGYT
TRBV4-3	TRBD2	TRBJ2-3	ASSQFTSGGDTQY
TRBV4-3	.	TRBJ1-2	ASSPGTRYGYT
TRBV30	.	TRBJ2-5	AWRRAGDQETQY
TRBV10-1	.	TRBJ2-3	ASSTGRGGDTQY
TRBV6-1	TRBD2	TRBJ2-1	ASSGRLAGTYNEQF
TRBV15	TRBD2	TRBJ2-1	ATSRDMGGAYNEQF
TRBV28	TRBD1	TRBJ1-5	ASSLGQGAFVFDQPQR
TRBV27	TRBD2	TRBJ2-4	ASSPAPGLAGYIQY
TRBV4-3	TRBD2	TRBJ2-1	ASSPREGLAGVYEQF
TRBV11-2	TRBD2	TRBJ2-4	ASSIGLAGLAKNIQY